The present T cell receptor (beta chain) was sequenced within a study of blood T cell repertoires in COVID-19. Clones were sequenced by immunoSEQ multiplex PCR, and TCRdb holds only the in-frame ones, with some missing. This sample has around 150,000 clones, with approximately 86% found just once. V was pared by 4 bases and J by 7 bases, with 17 bases between. The length of the CDR3 is 14 residues. Germline V lookup: CDR1 LGHNA, CDR2 YNFKEQ. Specimen: peripheral blood. The source of this sequence is a man between 65 and 85 years old with acute or convalescent COVID-19. The rearrangement joins TRBV4-2 to TRBJ2-7, with TRBD2 as a possible D gene (6 bases). CDR3 sequence: CASSPSWAGGEQYF. For the CDR3, the DNA is TGTGCCAGCAGCCCCTCCTGGGCCGGGGGTGAGCAGTACTTC.